A single sample gave rise to the 18 T cell receptor beta chains below, sequenced in a study of blood T cell repertoires in COVID-19. Sequencing was performed with immunoSEQ multiplex PCR; in TCRdb, only in-frame clones are kept and a portion is missing. The sample has roughly 140,000 clones; around 84% are singletons. The sequenced sample was peripheral blood. Receptors originate from a man in his fifties or sixties with active or convalescent COVID-19.

The chain employs TRBV28 and TRBJ2-3; no definite D call. Germline V gene lookup returns CDR1 MDHEN and CDR2 SYDVKM. The CDR3 contains 15 residues. Trimming stripped 3 bases from V and 1 base from J, with 11 bases between. The CDR3 reads CASSLRPIRTDTQYF. CDR3 nucleotide sequence: TGTGCCAGCAGTTTGCGGCCTATCCGCACAGATACGCAGTATTTT.

The CDR3 reads CASSLTWGQGAYEQFF. CDR3 DNA: TGTGCCAGCAGTTTAACATGGGGACAGGGGGCGTATGAGCAGTTCTTC. The V and J genes are TRBV28 and TRBJ2-1; 12 nucleotides agree with TRBD1. With 2 bases clipped from V and 8 bases from J, the junction kept 7 bases outside the gene matches. The CDR3 loop spans 16 amino acids. Germline V gene data show CDR1 as MDHEN and CDR2 as SYDVKM.

CDR3 nucleotides: TGTGCCAGCGGCGGGACAGGGCCGACAGATACGCAGTATTTT. It is translated as CASGGTGPTDTQYF. V gene TRBV7-2 combines with J gene TRBJ2-3; the match to TRBD1 covers 9 bases. Germline assignment: CDR1 SGHTA and CDR2 FQGNSA. V shed 8 bases, J shed 3 bases, and the junction held 6 bases outside the gene matches. The CDR3 loop spans 14 amino acids.

The rearrangement links TRBV18 to TRBJ2-1, with 8 bases matching TRBD1. Trimming removed 6 bases from V and 10 bases from J; junction bases left unmatched: 8. Germline CDR1 KGHSH, CDR2 LQKENI. The CDR3 totals 13 residues. The DNA for the CDR3 is TGTGCCAGCTCTCCGGACAGGGCCCAGGAGCAGTTCTTC. This codes for CASSPDRAQEQFF.

This rearrangement joins TRBV20-1 to TRBJ2-7; 9 bases map to TRBD1. Trimming took 3 bases from V and 8 from J; bases not matched to a gene: 8. In germline, CDR1 is DFQATT, CDR2 SNEGSKA (reference sequence). CDR3 length: 13 residues. DNA for the CDR3: TGCAGTGCTAGTGCCCGGGACAGGGTAAAGCAGTACTTC. Its protein is CSASARDRVKQYF.

The CDR3: CATSDTGTGANQPQHF. In nucleotides, the CDR3 is TGTGCCACCAGTGATACCGGGACAGGGGCCAATCAGCCCCAGCATTTT. The V call is TRBV24-1, the J call TRBJ1-5; 10 nucleotides line up with TRBD1. Germline CDR1 reads KGHDR; CDR2 reads SFDVKD. The junction had 4 bases not matched to a gene; V was cut back by 3 bases and J by 3 bases. This CDR3 comprises 16 residues.

The chain recombines TRBV28 with TRBJ2-7; D uncertain. The V end was cut by 2 bases, the J end by 4 bases, with 6 bases between. The germline V gene encodes CDR1 MDHEN and CDR2 SYDVKM. The CDR3 extends over 12 amino acids. The CDR3 coding sequence is TGTGCCAGCAGTTTACGCAGATACGAGCAGTACTTC. It codes for CASSLRRYEQYF.

The genes are TRBV7-2 and TRBJ2-3; 7 bases are a match to TRBD2. Looked up from germline, CDR1 is SGHTA and CDR2 is FQGNSA. Germline trimming cut 4 bases from V and 7 bases from J; bases unmatched to any gene: 8. This CDR3 is built from 14 residues. CDR3 DNA: TGTGCCAGCAGCTCGTCTAGCGGTGGTAATACGCAGTATTTT. Translated: CASSSSSGGNTQYF.

The V and J genes are TRBV11-1 and TRBJ2-1; 10 nucleotides match TRBD1. Unmatched junction bases numbered 4, after V lost 1 base and J lost 7 bases. There are 15 residues in the CDR3. From germline, CDR1 is SGHAT and CDR2 FQDESV (reference sequence). The CDR3 here is CASSLGQGAGNEQFF. The CDR3 DNA reads as TGTGCCAGCAGCTTAGGACAGGGGGCTGGAAATGAGCAGTTCTTC.

J is TRBJ1-1 and V is TRBV3-1 (or the pseudogene TRBV3-2); D remains unclear. This CDR3 contains 13 residues. Trimming pared 0 bases from V and 3 bases from J, leaving 5 bases between. Germline loops: CDR1 LGHDT, CDR2 YNNKEL (reference sequence). The CDR3 sequence is CASSQESDTEAFF. The CDR3 DNA follows: TGTGCCAGCAGCCAAGAGTCAGACACTGAAGCTTTCTTT.

J is TRBJ1-2 and V is TRBV28; no clear D gene. Trimming pared 7 bases from V and 4 bases from J, leaving 13 bases between. The CDR3 is 13 residues long. Germline V gene sequence: CDR1 MDHEN, CDR2 SYDVKM. The CDR3 DNA is TGTGCCAGCACCCTGAGGCCGACCTATGGCTACACCTTC. Encoded protein: CASTLRPTYGYTF.

J is TRBJ2-3 and V is TRBV7-6; possibly TRBD2 for D (6 bases). Germline V gene lookup returns CDR1 SGHVS and CDR2 FNYEAQ. Trimming took off 2 bases at V and 1 base at J, with 10 bases between the two ends. This CDR3 region has 15 residues. The CDR3 region has the DNA TGTGCCAGCAGCTTAAGCGGGTACGGCACAGATACGCAGTATTTT. Its translation: CASSLSGYGTDTQYF.

This clone was counted only a few times. This chain links TRBV7-2 with TRBJ1-5; TRBD1 is a possible D gene (5 bases). The V gene lost 5 bases and the J gene lost 5 bases, with 13 bases spanning the gap. Germline V gives CDR1 SGHTA, CDR2 FQGNSA. This CDR3 is 14 amino acids long. For the CDR3, the DNA is TGTGCCAGCAGCCTCAGGGTTATCGATCAGCCCCAGCATTTT. Encoded protein: CASSLRVIDQPQHF. The variable domain in full, with the rest retrieved from reference TRBV7-2 and TRBJ1-5, is GAGVSQSPSNKVTEKGKDVELRCDPISGHTALYWYRQSLGQGLEFLIYFQGNSAPDKSGLPSDRFSAERTGGSVSTLTIQRTQQEDSAVYLCASSLRVIDQPQHFGDGTRLSIL.

V and J are TRBV15 and TRBJ1-3; no clear D. Germline CDR1 reads LNHNV; CDR2 reads YYDKDF (reference sequence). The CDR3 totals 14 residues. V shed 1 base and J shed 1 base, with 5 bases lying between them. The CDR3, as DNA: TGTGCCACCAGCAGAGCAGGATCTGGAAACACCATATATTTT. The encoded protein is CATSRAGSGNTIYF.

The chain is built from TRBV7-9 and TRBJ2-1; 10 positions match TRBD2. The germline V gene encodes CDR1 SEHNR and CDR2 FQNEAQ (reference sequence). V lost 5 bases and J lost 7; bases outside the gene matches: 8. CDR3 length: 15 amino acids. This CDR3 is CASSRGLADANEQFF. The CDR3 DNA follows: TGTGCCAGCAGCCGAGGACTAGCGGACGCGAATGAGCAGTTCTTC.

This clone was recorded a few times. The V gene is TRBV18, the J gene TRBJ1-1; tentatively, D is TRBD1 (6 bases). With 6 bases removed from V and 3 bases from J, the gap between germline ends came to 20 bases. Germline loops: CDR1 KGHSH, CDR2 LQKENI. The CDR3 is made up of 16 amino acids. CDR3 region: CASSSGAGVGYTEAFF. In DNA form, the CDR3 reads TGTGCCAGCTCCAGCGGGGCAGGGGTTGGTTACACTGAAGCTTTCTTT.

This clone was counted a few times. The rearrangement uses TRBV19 and TRBJ1-6; a possible D gene is TRBD1 (6 bases). Germline V gives CDR1 LNHDA, CDR2 SQIVND (reference sequence). V lost 6 bases, J lost 2 bases, and 11 bases lay in between. The CDR3 has 15 residues. The DNA for the CDR3 is TGTGCCAGTAGCACGGACAGTCCCTATAATTCACCCCTCCACTTT. Translating it yields CASSTDSPYNSPLHF.

The J gene is TRBJ2-7, the V gene TRBV28, with no clear D. Germline CDR1 is MDHEN and CDR2 is SYDVKM. Trimming stripped 6 bases from V and 7 bases from J, with 19 bases between. This CDR3 is 14 amino acids long. CDR3 amino acids: CASSSGSKEWEQYF. The CDR3 DNA reads as TGTGCCAGCAGCTCCGGATCAAAGGAGTGGGAGCAGTACTTC.